Listed below are T cell receptor beta chains from one sample, sequenced in a study of shared clonotypes between healthy human individuals. Only in-frame clones appear in the TCRdb table, and some are missing; sequencing was by immunoSEQ multiplex PCR. The repertoire holds about 2,500,000 clones, with over 85% as singletons. Sample: naive CD4+ T cells sorted from blood. The receptor set was obtained from a man aged 18 to 30 in good health. Each CDR3 is given with its conserved first and last residue. Each record gives: J gene, V gene, D gene, clone size, CDR3 protein, CDR3 DNA. A D gene is named only where the DNA matches it firmly. Clone size appears in some rows only: once, few, many, or a class for an expanded clone.

TRBJ1-2 | TRBV2 | TRBD1 | NA | CASRLTGNYYGYTF | TGTGCCAGCAGGTTGACAGGGAACTACTATGGCTACACCTTC
TRBJ1-1 | TRBV5-1 | NA | NA | CASSLGRRGDTEAFF | TGCGCCAGCAGCTTGGGTAGGAGGGGGGACACTGAAGCTTTCTTT
TRBJ2-3 | TRBV18 | NA | once | CASSPRGTDTQYF | TGTGCCAGCTCACCGCGCGGCACAGATACGCAGTATTTT
TRBJ1-4 | TRBV2 | NA | NA | CASSEAGVGEKLFF | TGTGCCAGCAGTGAGGCAGGAGTGGGTGAAAAACTGTTTTTT
TRBJ2-2 | TRBV7-6 | NA | NA | CASSLRSGSNTGELFF | TGTGCCAGCAGCTTACGTAGCGGATCTAACACCGGGGAGCTGTTTTTT
TRBJ2-3 | TRBV5-1 | NA | NA | CASSLVPDTQYF | TGCGCCAGCAGCTTGGTTCCTGATACGCAGTATTTT
TRBJ1-1 | TRBV6-5 | NA | NA | CASSYSNDPWGTEAFF | TGTGCCAGCAGTTACTCCAACGACCCTTGGGGCACTGAAGCTTTCTTT
TRBJ1-6 | TRBV29-1 | NA | NA | CSAKTANTRWNSPLHF | TGCAGCGCTAAAACAGCTAACACCAGGTGGAATTCACCCCTCCACTTT
TRBJ1-2 | TRBV6-1 | NA | NA | CASSEAAGTNYGYTF | TGTGCCAGCAGTGAAGCGGCAGGGACTAACTATGGCTACACCTTC
TRBJ2-5 | TRBV10-3 | NA | NA | CAISEFLSETQYF | TGTGCCATCAGTGAGTTCCTTTCAGAGACCCAGTACTTC
TRBJ1-6 | TRBV10-1 | NA | NA | CASSEQGVNSPLHF | TGCGCCAGCAGTGAGCAGGGTGTAAATTCACCCCTCCACTTT